The 12 T cell receptor beta chains below come from one sample, sequenced in a study of OX40 agonist ivuxolimab in advanced cancers. The assay was immunoSEQ multiplex PCR, and TCRdb's table has in-frame clones only and misses some. In the table there are roughly 73,000 clones, approximately 86% of which are singletons. The sample consisted of CD4+ or CD8+ T cells sorted from blood, taken in a trial of the OX40 agonist ivuxolimab. The receptors were gathered from an adult with an advanced solid tumor such as melanoma, head and neck, liver or kidney cancer.

This sequence joins TRBV10-3 and TRBJ2-5; no definite D call. Germline values: CDR1 ENHRY, CDR2 SYGVKD. V shed 2 bases and J shed 1 base, with 5 bases lying between them. The CDR3 extends over 13 amino acids. CDR3 sequence: CAISEDTQETQYF. CDR3 sequence (DNA): TGTGCCATCAGTGAGGACACCCAAGAGACCCAGTACTTC.

The V gene is TRBV4-1, the J gene TRBJ2-7; 11 positions match TRBD1. V dropped 4 bases and J dropped 5; count of bases not matched to a gene: 4. From germline, CDR1 is MGHRA and CDR2 YSYEKL. There are 14 residues in the CDR3. The CDR3 DNA is TGCGCCAGCAGCCTACGGACAGGGGGCGACGAGCAGTACTTC. It translates to CASSLRTGGDEQYF.

Worth noting for this clone: At the DNA level, this CDR3 is encoded by other sequences in the same sample as well. The chain has TRBV6-5 and TRBJ2-3, with no clear D. The CDR3 totals 15 residues. V was shortened by 2 bases and J by 0 bases, with 9 bases between the two germline ends. Germline CDR1 reads MNHEY; CDR2 reads SVGAGI. This CDR3 is CASSYKGSSTDTQYF. In nucleotides, the CDR3 is TGTGCCAGCAGTTACAAGGGATCTAGCACAGATACGCAGTATTTT.

This chain joins TRBV5-1 and TRBJ2-5; possible D gene TRBD2, 7 bases. Trimming took 0 bases from V and 3 from J, leaving 12 bases between them. The CDR3 loop spans 15 amino acids. Per germline, CDR1 SGHRS and CDR2 YFSETQ. The CDR3 loop is CASSLVGRGEETQYF. The CDR3 DNA reads as TGCGCCAGCAGCTTGGTGGGGAGGGGGGAAGAGACCCAGTACTTC.

Concerning this clone: Other DNA sequences within the sample encode an identical CDR3. The rearrangement uses TRBV5-1 and TRBJ2-7, with TRBD1 identical over 7 bases. The CDR3 runs to 14 residues. The trim removed 4 bases at V and 4 bases at J, leaving 8 bases unmatched. CDR1 is SGHRS and CDR2 is YFSETQ in the germline V gene. This CDR3 is CASSLEGGSYEQYF. The CDR3 coding sequence is TGCGCCAGCAGCCTTGAAGGGGGCTCGTACGAGCAGTACTTC.

V gene TRBV20-1 combines with J gene TRBJ1-2; D is unresolved. Trimming removed 4 bases from V and 4 bases from J, with 7 bases in between. CDR3 length equals 11 residues. Germline CDR1 DFQATT, CDR2 SNEGSKA (reference sequence). CDR3 in amino acids: CSANPSYGYTF. For the CDR3, the DNA is TGCAGTGCTAATCCATCCTATGGCTACACCTTC.

The rearrangement joins TRBV25-1 to TRBJ2-1, with a weak D call TRBD2 (6 bases). The CDR3 spans 15 residues. CDR1 and CDR2 from the germline V gene are MGHDK and SYGVNS. The V end was cut by 3 bases, the J end by 4 bases, with 13 bases between. Written as DNA, the CDR3 is TGTGCCAGCAGTGATTCACTAGCACATTACAATGAGCAGTTCTTC. It codes for CASSDSLAHYNEQFF.

This chain uses TRBV5-4 with TRBJ1-1; 7 nucleotides line up with TRBD1. V was pared by 1 base and J by 7 bases, with 13 bases of the junction left unmatched. The CDR3 sequence is 16 residues long. CDR1 is SGHNT and CDR2 is YYREEE in the germline V gene (reference sequence). The CDR3 reads CASSLRRGGGGSEAFF. The DNA for the CDR3 is TGTGCCAGCAGCTTGCGGCGAGGAGGAGGGGGCAGTGAAGCTTTCTTT.

This chain connects TRBV5-4 to TRBJ2-3; 7 nucleotides agree with TRBD1. This CDR3 has 13 amino acids. Unmatched junction bases numbered 2, after V lost 4 bases and J lost 3 bases. Germline CDR1 and CDR2: SGHNT and YYREEE (reference sequence). The CDR3 is CASSPGQTDTQYF. CDR3 DNA sequence: TGTGCCAGCAGCCCGGGACAGACAGATACGCAGTATTTT.

The V gene is TRBV10-3, the J gene TRBJ1-2; 8 bases line up with TRBD1. The CDR3 is 14 amino acids. Trimming at V came to 2 bases and at J to 5 bases, leaving 4 bases not matched to a gene. Germline V gene lookup returns CDR1 ENHRY and CDR2 SYGVKD. Written as DNA, the CDR3 is TGTGCCATCAGTGAGGGCAGGGGGCTTTATGGCTACACCTTC. Its protein is CAISEGRGLYGYTF.

The chain links TRBV6-5 to TRBJ1-1; TRBD1 agrees at 10 bases. V lost 6 bases, J lost 4 bases, and 2 bases stayed unmatched. There are 13 residues in the CDR3. Germline assignment: CDR1 MNHEY and CDR2 SVGAGI. This CDR3 reads CASSRQGATEAFF. The CDR3 DNA reads as TGTGCCAGCAGCCGACAGGGGGCCACTGAAGCTTTCTTT.

This chain joins TRBV11-2 and TRBJ1-1; TRBD1 might be the D (6 bases). Deletions cut 0 bases from V and 5 bases from J, with 10 bases between. CDR3 size: 14 residues. In germline, CDR1 is SGHAT, CDR2 FQNNGV. The CDR3 here is CASSLEGQRTEAFF. The CDR3 bases are TGTGCCAGCAGCTTAGAGGGACAAAGGACTGAAGCTTTCTTT.